These 25 T cell receptor beta chains share one sample of origin, sequenced in a study of blood T cell repertoires in COVID-19. Some clones are missing from TCRdb's copy, which holds only in-frame ones; the method was immunoSEQ multiplex PCR. This sample has approximately 250,000 clones, with 70% to 90% found just once. What was sequenced was peripheral blood. The origin of the receptors is a woman between 65 and 79 years old with COVID-19, enrolled during active disease.

The chain combines TRBV5-1 with TRBJ2-5; 8 nucleotides align to TRBD2. The junction had 7 bases not matched to a gene; V was cut back by 5 bases and J by 4 bases. The CDR3 sequence is 14 residues long. Looked up from germline, CDR1 is SGHRS and CDR2 is YFSETQ. CDR3 sequence: CASSYGGAGETQYF. CDR3 DNA: TGCGCCAGCAGTTACGGGGGGGCCGGAGAGACCCAGTACTTC.

This chain links TRBV6-5 with TRBJ2-3, with D perhaps matching TRBD2 (5 bases). V lost 5 bases, J lost 2 bases, and 8 bases lay in between. CDR3 length: 13 residues. The germline V gene encodes CDR1 MNHEY and CDR2 SVGAGI. CDR3 sequence: CASSPGFTDTQYF. DNA for the CDR3: TGTGCCAGCAGTCCGGGGTTCACAGATACGCAGTATTTT.

The V call is TRBV18, the J call TRBJ1-2; possible D gene TRBD1, 5 bases. V was trimmed by 3 bases and J by 3 bases, leaving 17 bases between them. CDR3 length: 16 residues. Germline V gene sequence: CDR1 KGHSH, CDR2 LQKENI. The CDR3 coding sequence is TGTGCCAGCTCACCTCAGGGAGGGTTTCAAGACTATGGCTACACCTTC. Translation: CASSPQGGFQDYGYTF.

The chain is built from TRBV5-1 and TRBJ2-7, with D possibly matching TRBD1 (5 bases). CDR1 is SGHRS, CDR2 YFSETQ, per germline. V lost 5 bases and J 4 bases, leaving 22 bases between the germline ends. CDR3 length: 16 amino acids. CDR3 residues: CASRTGLSSFVYEQYF. CDR3 nucleotide sequence: TGCGCCAGCAGAACAGGATTGTCATCTTTCGTGTACGAGCAGTACTTC.

This sequence joins TRBV7-6 and TRBJ2-1, with 10 bases matching TRBD2. The V gene's germline CDR1 is SGHVS and CDR2 FNYEAQ. This CDR3 is 17 amino acids long. The junction had 8 bases not matched to a gene; V was cut back by 1 base and J by 5 bases. The CDR3 DNA reads TGTGCCAGCAGCTTAGTAGTCTTAGCGGGGGGAAACAATGAGCAGTTCTTC. This codes for CASSLVVLAGGNNEQFF.

V is TRBV12-3 or TRBV12-4 and J is TRBJ1-1; no firm D call. V was cut by 4 bases and J by 2 bases, with 8 bases left in between. This CDR3 region has 13 residues. The CDR3 DNA sequence: TGTGCCAGCAGTTCCCAACTTAACACTGAAGCTTTCTTT. Its protein product is CASSSQLNTEAFF.

This chain joins TRBV10-3 and TRBJ2-7; weak D call: TRBD1 (6 bases). This CDR3 is 13 amino acids long. In germline, CDR1 is ENHRY, CDR2 SYGVKD. Trimming pared 10 bases from V and 0 bases from J, leaving 13 bases between. CDR3 nucleotide sequence: TGTGCCACCCAGGGGACGGACTCCTACGAGCAGTACTTC. Encoded protein: CATQGTDSYEQYF.

This chain uses TRBV24-1 with TRBJ2-5; 10 positions agree with TRBD2. CDR1 and CDR2 from the germline V gene are KGHDR and SFDVKD. V dropped 6 bases and J dropped 5; count of bases not matched to a gene: 2. The length of the CDR3 is 13 residues. CDR3 coding DNA: TGTGCCACCAGTCCTAGCGGGGGTGAGACCCAGTACTTC. It is translated as CATSPSGGETQYF.

In DNA, the CDR3 is TGTGCCAGCAGTTTACTTCGGACAGGGGAGACCGGGGAGCTGTTTTTT. Protein product: CASSLLRTGETGELFF. The chain carries TRBV27 and TRBJ2-2; 9 bases are shared with TRBD1. CDR3 length equals 16 residues. From germline, CDR1 is MNHEY and CDR2 SMNVEV (reference sequence). V was clipped by 2 bases and J by 5 bases; unmatched bases: 6.

CDR3 region: CASGPAAGGYGYTF. The DNA of the CDR3 is TGTGCTAGTGGCCCAGCCGCAGGGGGCTATGGCTACACCTTC. This chain uses TRBV12-5 with TRBJ1-2; 7 positions match TRBD1. The CDR3 loop spans 14 amino acids. Trimming took 6 bases from V and 4 from J; bases not matched to a gene: 8. Germline V CDR1 and CDR2: LGHNT, FRNRAP.

The rearrangement joins TRBV27 to TRBJ2-7; possible D gene TRBD2, 6 bases. There are 15 residues in the CDR3. The V and J ends lost 2 bases and 2 bases respectively, with 13 bases between them. Germline CDR1 reads MNHEY; CDR2 reads SMNVEV (reference sequence). The CDR3 here is CASSLGAGSPYEQYF. CDR3 coding DNA: TGTGCCAGCAGTTTAGGTGCGGGGAGCCCCTACGAGCAGTACTTC.

The rearrangement joins TRBV10-2 to TRBJ2-5; D remains ambiguous. CDR3 length equals 15 residues. CDR1 and CDR2 from the germline V gene are WSHSY and SAAADI. Between the trimmed V and J ends, which lost 10 bases and 4 bases, there was a span of 22 bases. CDR3 sequence (DNA): TGCGCCACCAGAGACCCAATAAGAGGCGCAGAGACCCAGTACTTC. Translation gives CATRDPIRGAETQYF.

The CDR3 loop is CASSEQGGNLGQPQHF. The CDR3 nucleotides read TGTGCCAGCAGTGAACAGGGAGGCAATCTAGGTCAGCCCCAGCATTTT. The rearrangement joins TRBV2 to TRBJ1-5; TRBD1 is a possible D gene (5 bases). Germline CDR1 and CDR2: SNHLY and FYNNEI. The CDR3 extends over 16 amino acids. Deletions cut 2 bases from V and 6 bases from J, with 17 bases between.

The chain recombines TRBV18 with TRBJ2-5, with 12 bases identical to TRBD2. CDR1 is KGHSH and CDR2 is LQKENI in the germline V gene. This CDR3 spans 16 amino acids. The V and J ends lost 3 bases and 3 bases, in that order; junction bases with no gene match: 5. CDR3 protein: CASSPGLAGYKETQYF. CDR3 nucleotides: TGTGCCAGCTCACCTGGACTAGCGGGATACAAAGAGACCCAGTACTTC.

The DNA for the CDR3 is TGCGCCAGCAGCTTCATAAGCGGGTCTGAGACCCAGTACTTC. This codes for CASSFISGSETQYF. The genes are TRBV5-1 and TRBJ2-5; the D gene is possibly TRBD2 (6 bases). The CDR3 is 14 amino acids. The V gene's germline CDR1 is SGHRS and CDR2 YFSETQ. The V gene lost 2 bases and the J gene lost 5 bases, with 13 bases spanning the gap.

The V gene is TRBV5-8, the J gene TRBJ2-3; 9 bases map to TRBD1. Per germline, CDR1 SGHTS and CDR2 YDEGEE. The trim removed 4 bases at V and 8 bases at J, leaving 11 bases unmatched. The CDR3 consists of 15 residues. The CDR3 is CASSARDREWATQYF. In DNA form, the CDR3 reads TGTGCCAGCAGCGCCCGGGACAGGGAGTGGGCTACGCAGTATTTT. Drawing the rest from reference TRBV5-8 and TRBJ2-3, the complete variable domain is EAGVTQSPTHLIKTRGQQATLRCSPISGHTSVYWYQQALGLGLQFLLWYDEGEERNRGNFPPRFSGRQFPNYSSELNVNALELEDSALYLCASSARDREWATQYFGPGTRLTVL.

This chain joins TRBV2 and TRBJ1-2; 11 bases agree with TRBD1. From germline, CDR1 is SNHLY and CDR2 FYNNEI. CDR3 length: 15 amino acids. With V trimmed by 4 bases and J by 4 bases, 5 bases remained unmatched. CDR3 nucleotide sequence: TGTGCCAGCAGTGTAAAGGACAGGGGGCTCTATGGCTACACCTTC. This gives the protein CASSVKDRGLYGYTF.

The chain is built from TRBV3-1 (or the pseudogene TRBV3-2) and TRBJ2-3, with D perhaps TRBD2 (6 bases). Trimming shortened V by 3 bases and J by 2 bases, and 21 bases separated the two germline ends. Germline CDR1 reads LGHDT; CDR2 reads YNNKEL (reference sequence). The CDR3 runs to 18 residues. The CDR3 is CASSHVPIADSYTDTQYF. For the CDR3, the DNA is TGTGCCAGCAGCCATGTCCCCATAGCGGATTCCTACACAGATACGCAGTATTTT.

This chain uses TRBV18 with TRBJ1-6, with 7 bases fitting TRBD1. The CDR3 contains 16 residues. Losses at the gene ends were 0 bases for V and 8 bases for J; bases not matched to a gene: 7. Germline assignment: CDR1 KGHSH and CDR2 LQKENI. The DNA of the CDR3 is TGTGCCAGCTCACCACCCACAGGGGTTGCGTATTCACCCCTCCACTTT. It is translated as CASSPPTGVAYSPLHF.

This chain joins TRBV7-6 and TRBJ1-2; TRBD1 matches at 10 bases. With 4 bases clipped from V and 3 bases from J, the junction kept 17 bases outside the gene matches. CDR1 is SGHVS and CDR2 is FNYEAQ in the germline V gene. CDR3 length equals 19 residues. This chain's CDR3 is CASSSLITRDRGADYGYTF. The CDR3 bases are TGTGCCAGCAGCTCCCTTATCACCCGGGACAGGGGCGCAGACTATGGCTACACCTTC.

This clone was seen just once. The rearrangement joins TRBV7-2 to TRBJ2-2; possibly TRBD1 for D (5 bases). Trimming left V 3 bases short and J 6 bases short, with 14 bases between. The CDR3 loop spans 15 amino acids. Per the germline V gene, CDR1 is SGHTA and CDR2 is FQGNSA. The DNA for the CDR3 is TGTGCCAGCAGCTTGCAGGGATGGTTTGCCGGGGAGCTGTTTTTT. It specifies CASSLQGWFAGELFF.

This clone was recorded only once. The V and J genes are TRBV5-1 and TRBJ1-6; 8 nucleotides line up with TRBD1. J was trimmed by 7 bases and V by 4 bases; bases with no gene match: 7. Germline CDR1 reads SGHRS; CDR2 reads YFSETQ. This CDR3 has 15 residues. The CDR3: CASSLGQGVNSPLHF. The CDR3 DNA reads as TGCGCCAGCAGCCTAGGACAGGGAGTAAATTCACCCCTCCACTTT.

V and J are TRBV5-6 and TRBJ2-7; TRBD1 matches at 11 bases. There are 14 residues in the CDR3. Germline trimming cut 3 bases from V and 5 bases from J; bases unmatched to any gene: 4. Germline CDR1 SGHDT, CDR2 YYEEEE. CDR3 region: CASSSGQGENEQYF. The CDR3, as DNA: TGTGCCAGCAGCTCGGGACAGGGGGAGAACGAGCAGTACTTC.

This clone was seen once. V is TRBV15 and J is TRBJ2-3; 9 bases are a match to TRBD2. The CDR3 has 16 amino acids. CDR1 and CDR2 from the germline V gene are LNHNV and YYDKDF (reference sequence). V lost 0 bases and J lost 3; bases outside the gene matches: 4. CDR3 in amino acids: CATSRDMAGGTDTQYF. The CDR3 DNA is TGTGCCACCAGCAGAGATATGGCGGGGGGGACAGATACGCAGTATTTT.

A few counts support this clone. Written as DNA, the CDR3 is TGTGCCAGCAGTTTGGGGGGGGTTTATAGCAATCAGCCCCAGCATTTT. This encodes CASSLGGVYSNQPQHF. This chain joins TRBV6-5 and TRBJ1-5, with D tentatively TRBD1 (5 bases). Trimming stripped 4 bases from V and 0 bases from J, with 13 bases between. Germline lookup yields CDR1 MNHEY and CDR2 SVGAGI. The CDR3 has 16 residues.